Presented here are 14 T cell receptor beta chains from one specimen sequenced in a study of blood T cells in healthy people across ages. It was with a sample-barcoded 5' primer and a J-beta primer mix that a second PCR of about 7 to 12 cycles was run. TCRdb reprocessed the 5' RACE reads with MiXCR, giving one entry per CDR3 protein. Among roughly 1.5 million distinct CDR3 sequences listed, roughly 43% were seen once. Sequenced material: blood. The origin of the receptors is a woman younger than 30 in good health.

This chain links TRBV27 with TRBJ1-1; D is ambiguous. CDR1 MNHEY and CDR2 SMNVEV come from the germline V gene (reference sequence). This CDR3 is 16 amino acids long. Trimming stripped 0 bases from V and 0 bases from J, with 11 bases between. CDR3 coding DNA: TGTGCCAGCAGTTTATCGCTTAGGGAAATGAACACTGAAGCTTTCTTT. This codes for CASSLSLREMNTEAFF.

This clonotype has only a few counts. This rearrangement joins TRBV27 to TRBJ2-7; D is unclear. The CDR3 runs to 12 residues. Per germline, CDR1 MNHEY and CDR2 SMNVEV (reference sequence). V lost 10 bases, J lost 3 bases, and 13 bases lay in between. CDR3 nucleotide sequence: TGTGCCACCCGGACGGCGGTCTACGAGCAGTACTTC. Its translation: CATRTAVYEQYF.

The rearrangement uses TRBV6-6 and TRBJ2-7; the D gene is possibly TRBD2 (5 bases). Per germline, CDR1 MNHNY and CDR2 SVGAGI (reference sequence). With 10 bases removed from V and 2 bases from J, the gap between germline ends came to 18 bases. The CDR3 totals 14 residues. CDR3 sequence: CATGFSAPPYEQYF. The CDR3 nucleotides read TGTGCCACCGGCTTTAGCGCTCCCCCCTACGAGCAGTACTTC.

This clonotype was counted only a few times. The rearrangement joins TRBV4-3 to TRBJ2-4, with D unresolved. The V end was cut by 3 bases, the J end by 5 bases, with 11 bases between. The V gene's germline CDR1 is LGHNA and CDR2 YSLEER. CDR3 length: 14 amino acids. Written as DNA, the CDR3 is TGCGCCAGCAGCCACAACGCAGGCGAAAACATTCAGTACTTC. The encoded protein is CASSHNAGENIQYF.

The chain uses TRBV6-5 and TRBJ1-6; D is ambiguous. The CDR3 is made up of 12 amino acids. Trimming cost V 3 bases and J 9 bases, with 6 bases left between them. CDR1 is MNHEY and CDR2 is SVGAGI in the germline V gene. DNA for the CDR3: TGTGCCAGCAGTTATGCAGTTTCACCCCTCCACTTT. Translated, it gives CASSYAVSPLHF.

The CDR3, as DNA: TGCAGTGCTAGAGCGGGGAAGGATCAGCCCCAGCATTTT. It translates to CSARAGKDQPQHF. The V and J genes are TRBV20-1 and TRBJ1-5, with D hard to call. The V gene's germline CDR1 is DFQATT and CDR2 SNEGSKA (reference sequence). The CDR3 consists of 13 residues. V was cut by 1 base and J by 5 bases, with 9 bases left in between.

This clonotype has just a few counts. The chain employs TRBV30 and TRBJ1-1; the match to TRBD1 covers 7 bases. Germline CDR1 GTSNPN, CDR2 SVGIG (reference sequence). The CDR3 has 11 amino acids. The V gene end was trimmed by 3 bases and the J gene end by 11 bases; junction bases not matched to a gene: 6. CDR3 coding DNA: TGTGCCTGGAGGCGGCCGGGACAGGCTTTCTTT. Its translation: CAWRRPGQAFF. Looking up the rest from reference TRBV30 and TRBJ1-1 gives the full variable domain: SQTIHQWPATLVQPVGSPLSLECTVEGTSNPNLYWYRQAAGRGLQLLFYSVGIGQISSEVPQNLSASRPQDRQFILSSKKLLLSDSGFYLCAWRRPGQAFFGQGTRLTVV.

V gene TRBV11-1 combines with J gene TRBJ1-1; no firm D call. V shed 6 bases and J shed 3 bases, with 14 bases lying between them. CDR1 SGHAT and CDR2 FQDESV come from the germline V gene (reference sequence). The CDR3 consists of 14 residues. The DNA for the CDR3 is TGTGCCAGCAGGCACACGGGAAGCTACACTGAAGCTTTCTTT. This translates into CASRHTGSYTEAFF. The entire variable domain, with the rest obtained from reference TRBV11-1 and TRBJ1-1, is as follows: EAEVAQSPRYKITEKSQAVAFWCDPISGHATLYWYRQILGQGPELLVQFQDESVVDDSQLPKDRFSAERLKGVDSTLKIQPAELGDSAMYLCASRHTGSYTEAFFGQGTRLTVV.

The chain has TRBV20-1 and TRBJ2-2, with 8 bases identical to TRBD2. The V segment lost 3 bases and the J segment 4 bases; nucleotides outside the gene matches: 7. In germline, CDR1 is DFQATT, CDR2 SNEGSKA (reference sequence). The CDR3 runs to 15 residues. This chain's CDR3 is CSAREDGRGTGELFF. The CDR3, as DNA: TGCAGTGCTAGGGAGGACGGGAGGGGCACCGGGGAGCTGTTTTTT.

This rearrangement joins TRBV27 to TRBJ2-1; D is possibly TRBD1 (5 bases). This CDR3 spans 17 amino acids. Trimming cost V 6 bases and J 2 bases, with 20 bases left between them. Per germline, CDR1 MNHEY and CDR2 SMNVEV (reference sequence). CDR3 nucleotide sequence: TGTGCCAGCAGAGACAGTTTGTCGCTGCCGACCTACAATGAGCAGTTCTTC. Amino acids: CASRDSLSLPTYNEQFF.

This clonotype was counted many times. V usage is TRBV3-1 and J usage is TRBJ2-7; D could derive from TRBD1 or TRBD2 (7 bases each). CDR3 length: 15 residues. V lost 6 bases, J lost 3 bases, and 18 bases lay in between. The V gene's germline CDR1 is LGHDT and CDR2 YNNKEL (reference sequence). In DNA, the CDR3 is TGTGCCAGCAGTAGAAAGCGGGACAGACTCTACGAGCAGTACTTC. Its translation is CASSRKRDRLYEQYF.

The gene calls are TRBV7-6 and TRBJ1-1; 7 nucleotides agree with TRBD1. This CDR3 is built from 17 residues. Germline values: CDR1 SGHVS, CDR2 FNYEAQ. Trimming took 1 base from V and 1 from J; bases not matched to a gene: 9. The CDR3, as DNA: TGTGCCAGCAGCTTAGAGGGGGCGCGGTATTGGAACACTGAAGCTTTCTTT. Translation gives CASSLEGARYWNTEAFF. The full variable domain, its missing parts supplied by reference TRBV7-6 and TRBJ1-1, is GAGVSQSPRYKVTKRGQDVALRCDPISGHVSLYWYRQALGQGPEFLTYFNYEAQQDKSGLPNDRFSAERPEGSISTLTIQRTEQRDSAMYRCASSLEGARYWNTEAFFGQGTRLTVV.

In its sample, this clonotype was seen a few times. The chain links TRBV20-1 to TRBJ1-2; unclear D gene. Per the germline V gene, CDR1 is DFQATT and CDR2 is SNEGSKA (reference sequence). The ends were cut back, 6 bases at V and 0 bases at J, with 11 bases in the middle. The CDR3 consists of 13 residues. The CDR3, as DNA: TGCAGTGCCAGGACCGTCACTAACTATGGCTACACCTTC. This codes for CSARTVTNYGYTF.

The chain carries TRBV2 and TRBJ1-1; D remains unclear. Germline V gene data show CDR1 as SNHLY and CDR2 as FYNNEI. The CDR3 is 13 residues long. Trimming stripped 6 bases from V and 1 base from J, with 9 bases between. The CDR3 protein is CASRKDWNTEAFF. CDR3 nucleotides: TGTGCCAGCAGGAAGGATTGGAACACTGAAGCTTTCTTT.